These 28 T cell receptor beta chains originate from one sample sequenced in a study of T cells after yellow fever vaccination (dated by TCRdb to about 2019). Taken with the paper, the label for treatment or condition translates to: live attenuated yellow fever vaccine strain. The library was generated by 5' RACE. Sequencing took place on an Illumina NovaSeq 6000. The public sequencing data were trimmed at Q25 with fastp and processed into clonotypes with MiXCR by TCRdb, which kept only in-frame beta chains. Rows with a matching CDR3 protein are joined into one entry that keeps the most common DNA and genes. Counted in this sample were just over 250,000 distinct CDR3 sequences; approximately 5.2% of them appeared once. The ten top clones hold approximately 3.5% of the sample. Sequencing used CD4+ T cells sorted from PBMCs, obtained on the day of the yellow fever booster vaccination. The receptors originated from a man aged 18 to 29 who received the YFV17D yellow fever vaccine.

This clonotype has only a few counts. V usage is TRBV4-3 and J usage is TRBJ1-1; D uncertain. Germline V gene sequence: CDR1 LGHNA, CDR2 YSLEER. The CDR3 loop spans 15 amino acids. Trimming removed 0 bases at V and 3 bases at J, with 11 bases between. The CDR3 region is CASSQDPGLDTEAFF. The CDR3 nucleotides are TGCGCCAGCAGCCAAGACCCGGGGTTAGACACTGAAGCTTTCTTT.

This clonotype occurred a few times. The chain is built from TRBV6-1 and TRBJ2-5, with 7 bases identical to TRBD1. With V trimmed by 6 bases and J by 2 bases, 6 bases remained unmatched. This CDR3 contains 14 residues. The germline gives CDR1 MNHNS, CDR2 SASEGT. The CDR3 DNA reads TGTGCCAGCAGACAGGGGCTGCCGCAAGAGACCCAGTACTTC. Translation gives CASRQGLPQETQYF.

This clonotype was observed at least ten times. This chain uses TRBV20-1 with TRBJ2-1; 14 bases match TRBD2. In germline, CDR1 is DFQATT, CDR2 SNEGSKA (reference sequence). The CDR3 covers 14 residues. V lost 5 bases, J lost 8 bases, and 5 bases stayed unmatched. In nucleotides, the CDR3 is TGCAGTGCTCTACGACTAGCGGGGGGGCATGAGCAGTTCTTC. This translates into CSALRLAGGHEQFF.

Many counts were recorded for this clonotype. DNA of the CDR3: TGTGCCGCAGGGGAACAGGGTGCCCGTCAGCCCCAGCATTTT. Its translation is CAAGEQGARQPQHF. V usage is TRBV6-5 and J usage is TRBJ1-5; the D gene is possibly TRBD1 (6 bases). The CDR3 has 14 amino acids. With 11 bases removed from V and 6 bases from J, the gap between germline ends came to 20 bases. Germline assignment: CDR1 MNHEY and CDR2 SVGAGI.

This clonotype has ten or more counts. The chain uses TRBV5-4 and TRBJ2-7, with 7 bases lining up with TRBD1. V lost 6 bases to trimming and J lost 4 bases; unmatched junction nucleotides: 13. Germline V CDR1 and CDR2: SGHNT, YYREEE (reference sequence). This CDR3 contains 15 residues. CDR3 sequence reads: CASTHSGTASYEQYF. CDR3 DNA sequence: TGTGCCAGCACCCACTCCGGGACAGCGTCATACGAGCAGTACTTC.

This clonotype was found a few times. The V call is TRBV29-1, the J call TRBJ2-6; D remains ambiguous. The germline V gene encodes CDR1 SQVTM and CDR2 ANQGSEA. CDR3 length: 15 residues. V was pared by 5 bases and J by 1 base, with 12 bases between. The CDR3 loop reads CSVPGPQSGANVLTF. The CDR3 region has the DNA TGCAGCGTTCCCGGGCCCCAATCTGGGGCCAACGTCCTGACTTTC.

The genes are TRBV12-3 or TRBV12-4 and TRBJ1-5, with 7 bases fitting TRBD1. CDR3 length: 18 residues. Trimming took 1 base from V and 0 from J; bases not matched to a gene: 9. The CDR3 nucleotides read TGTGCCAGCAGTTTAGGTTCAGGGGGACTATATAGCAATCAGCCCCAGCATTTT. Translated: CASSLGSGGLYSNQPQHF.

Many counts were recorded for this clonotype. CDR3 DNA sequence: TGCGCCAGCAGCTTCGACCGGGAGCTGTTTTTT. The encoded protein is CASSFDRELFF. The chain combines TRBV5-1 with TRBJ2-2; D is uncertain. The length of the CDR3 is 11 residues. V gave up 2 bases and J gave up 9 bases, with 5 bases separating them. Per the germline V gene, CDR1 is SGHRS and CDR2 is YFSETQ.

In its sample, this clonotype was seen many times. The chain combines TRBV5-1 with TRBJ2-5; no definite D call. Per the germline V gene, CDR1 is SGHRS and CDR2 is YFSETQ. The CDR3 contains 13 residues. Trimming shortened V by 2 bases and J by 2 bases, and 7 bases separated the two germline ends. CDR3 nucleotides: TGCGCCAGCAGCTTCCTAGGGCAAGAGACCCAGTACTTC. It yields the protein CASSFLGQETQYF.

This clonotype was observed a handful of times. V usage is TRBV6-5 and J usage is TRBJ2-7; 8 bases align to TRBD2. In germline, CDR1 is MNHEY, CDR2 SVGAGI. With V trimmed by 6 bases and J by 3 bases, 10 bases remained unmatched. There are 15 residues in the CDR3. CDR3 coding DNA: TGTGCCAGCAGCTACGGGGCGGGGGGAGGCTACGAGCAGTACGTC. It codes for CASSYGAGGGYEQYV.

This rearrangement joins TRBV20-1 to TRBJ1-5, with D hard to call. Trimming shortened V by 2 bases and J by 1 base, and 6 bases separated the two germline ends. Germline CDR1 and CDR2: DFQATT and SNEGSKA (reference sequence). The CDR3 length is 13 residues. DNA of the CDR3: TGCAGTGCTAGACAGGCAAGCAATCAGCCCCAGCATTTT. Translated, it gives CSARQASNQPQHF.

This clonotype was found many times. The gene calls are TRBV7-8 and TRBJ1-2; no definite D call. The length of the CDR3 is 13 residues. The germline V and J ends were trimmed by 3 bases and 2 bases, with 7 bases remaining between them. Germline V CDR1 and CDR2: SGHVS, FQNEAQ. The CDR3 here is CASSFEPNYGYTF. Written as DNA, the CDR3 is TGTGCCAGCAGCTTCGAACCCAACTATGGCTACACCTTC.

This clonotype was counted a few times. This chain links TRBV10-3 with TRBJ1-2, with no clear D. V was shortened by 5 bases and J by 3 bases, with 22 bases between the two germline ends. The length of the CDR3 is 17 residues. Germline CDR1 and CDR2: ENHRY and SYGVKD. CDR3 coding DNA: TGTGCCATCAGTCTATCTCCCCCCCTCGCTGGGGACTATGGCTACACCTTC. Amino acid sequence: CAISLSPPLAGDYGYTF.

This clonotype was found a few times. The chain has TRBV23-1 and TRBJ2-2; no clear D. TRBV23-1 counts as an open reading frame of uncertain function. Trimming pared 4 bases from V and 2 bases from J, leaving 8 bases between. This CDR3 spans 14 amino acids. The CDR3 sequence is CASSLQENTGELFF. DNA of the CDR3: TGCGCCAGCAGTCTTCAGGAAAACACCGGGGAGCTGTTTTTT.

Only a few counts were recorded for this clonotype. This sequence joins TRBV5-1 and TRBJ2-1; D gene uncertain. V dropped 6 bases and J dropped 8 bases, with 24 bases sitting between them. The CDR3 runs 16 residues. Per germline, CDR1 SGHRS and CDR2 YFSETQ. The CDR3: CASTLFPGPGEDEQFF. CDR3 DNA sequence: TGCGCCAGCACACTTTTCCCCGGTCCCGGAGAGGATGAGCAGTTCTTC.

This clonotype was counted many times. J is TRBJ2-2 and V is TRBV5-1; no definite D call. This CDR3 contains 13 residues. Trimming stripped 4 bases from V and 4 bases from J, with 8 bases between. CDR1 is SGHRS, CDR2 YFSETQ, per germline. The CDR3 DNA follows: TGCGCCAGCAGCCCCCGTGGCACCGGGGAGCTGTTTTTT. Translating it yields CASSPRGTGELFF.

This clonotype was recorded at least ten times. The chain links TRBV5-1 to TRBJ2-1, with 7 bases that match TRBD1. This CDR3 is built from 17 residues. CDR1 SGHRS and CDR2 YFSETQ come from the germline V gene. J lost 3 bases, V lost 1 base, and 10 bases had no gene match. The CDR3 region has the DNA TGCGCCAGCAGCTTGAGTCCGACAGGGATTAACTACAATGAGCAGTTCTTC. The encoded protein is CASSLSPTGINYNEQFF. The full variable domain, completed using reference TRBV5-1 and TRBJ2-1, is KAGVTQTPRYLIKTRGQQVTLSCSPISGHRSVSWYQQTPGQGLQFLFEYFSETQRNKGNFPGRFSGRQFSNSRSEMNVSTLELGDSALYLCASSLSPTGINYNEQFFGPGTRLTVL.

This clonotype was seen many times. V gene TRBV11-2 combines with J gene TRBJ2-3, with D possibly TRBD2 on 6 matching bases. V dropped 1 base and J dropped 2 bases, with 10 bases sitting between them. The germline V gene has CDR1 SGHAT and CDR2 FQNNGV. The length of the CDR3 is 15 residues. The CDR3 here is CASSLAGGTTDTQYF. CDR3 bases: TGTGCCAGCAGCTTAGCCGGGGGAACCACAGATACGCAGTATTTT. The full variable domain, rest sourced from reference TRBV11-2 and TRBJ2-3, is EAGVAQSPRYKIIEKRQSVAFWCNPISGHATLYWYQQILGQGPKLLIQFQNNGVVDDSQLPKDRFSAERLKGVDSTLKIQPAKLEDSAVYLCASSLAGGTTDTQYFGPGTRLTVL.

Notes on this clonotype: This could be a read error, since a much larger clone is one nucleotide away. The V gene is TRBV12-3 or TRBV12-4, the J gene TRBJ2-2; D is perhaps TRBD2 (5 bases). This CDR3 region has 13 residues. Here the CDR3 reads CASSSRVTGELYF. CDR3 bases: TGTGCCAGCAGTTCGCGGGTTACCGGGGAGCTGTATTTT.

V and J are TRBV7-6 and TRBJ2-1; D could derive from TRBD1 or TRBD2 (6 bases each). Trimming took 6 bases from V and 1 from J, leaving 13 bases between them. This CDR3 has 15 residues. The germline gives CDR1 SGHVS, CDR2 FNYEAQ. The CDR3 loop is CASSFRGASYNEQFF. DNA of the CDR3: TGTGCCAGCAGTTTTAGGGGGGCGTCCTACAATGAGCAGTTCTTC.

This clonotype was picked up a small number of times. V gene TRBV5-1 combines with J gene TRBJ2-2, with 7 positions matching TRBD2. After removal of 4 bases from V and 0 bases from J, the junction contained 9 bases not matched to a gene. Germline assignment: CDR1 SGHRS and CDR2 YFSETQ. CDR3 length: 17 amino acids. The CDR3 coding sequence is TGCGCCAGCAGCGACTTCCCAGGACTAGCGAACACCGGGGAGCTGTTTTTT. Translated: CASSDFPGLANTGELFF.

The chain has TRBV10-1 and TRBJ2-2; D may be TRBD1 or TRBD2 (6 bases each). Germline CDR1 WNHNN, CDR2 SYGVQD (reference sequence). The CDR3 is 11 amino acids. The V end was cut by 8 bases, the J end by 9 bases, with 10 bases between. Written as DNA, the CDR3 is TGCGCCAGCTTGGGGGGCAGGGAGCTGTTTTTT. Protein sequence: CASLGGRELFF.

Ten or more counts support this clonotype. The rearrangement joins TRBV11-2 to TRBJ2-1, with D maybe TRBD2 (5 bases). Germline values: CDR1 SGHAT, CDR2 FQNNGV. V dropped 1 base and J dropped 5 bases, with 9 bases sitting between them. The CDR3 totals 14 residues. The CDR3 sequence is CASSLGRANNEQFF. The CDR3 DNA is TGTGCCAGCAGCTTAGGGCGGGCGAACAATGAGCAGTTCTTC.

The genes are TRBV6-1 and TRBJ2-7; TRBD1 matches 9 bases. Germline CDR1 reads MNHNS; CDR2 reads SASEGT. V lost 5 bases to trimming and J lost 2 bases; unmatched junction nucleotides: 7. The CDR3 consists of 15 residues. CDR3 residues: CASSIIGTGTYEQYV. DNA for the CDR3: TGTGCCAGCAGTATAATCGGGACAGGGACCTACGAGCAGTACGTC.

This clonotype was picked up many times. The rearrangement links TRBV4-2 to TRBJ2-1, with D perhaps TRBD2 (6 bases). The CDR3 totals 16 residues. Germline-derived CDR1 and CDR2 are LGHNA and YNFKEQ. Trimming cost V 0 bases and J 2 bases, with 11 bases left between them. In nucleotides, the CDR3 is TGTGCCAGCAGCCAAGATTCCCCGGGAGCCTACAATGAGCAGTTCTTC. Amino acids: CASSQDSPGAYNEQFF.

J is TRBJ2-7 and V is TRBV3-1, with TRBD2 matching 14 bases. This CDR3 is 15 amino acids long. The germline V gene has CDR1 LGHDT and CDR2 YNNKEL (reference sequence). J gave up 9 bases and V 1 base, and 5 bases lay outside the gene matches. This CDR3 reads CASSQGLAGGPPQYV. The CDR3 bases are TGTGCCAGCAGCCAAGGACTAGCGGGGGGGCCCCCGCAGTACGTC.

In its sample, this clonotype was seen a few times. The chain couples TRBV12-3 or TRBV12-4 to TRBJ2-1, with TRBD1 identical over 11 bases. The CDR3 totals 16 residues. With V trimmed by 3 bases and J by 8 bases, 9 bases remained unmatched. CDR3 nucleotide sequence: TGTGCCAGCAGTTTTCTTTGGGACAGGGGGAGTGATGAGCAGTTCTTC. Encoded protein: CASSFLWDRGSDEQFF.

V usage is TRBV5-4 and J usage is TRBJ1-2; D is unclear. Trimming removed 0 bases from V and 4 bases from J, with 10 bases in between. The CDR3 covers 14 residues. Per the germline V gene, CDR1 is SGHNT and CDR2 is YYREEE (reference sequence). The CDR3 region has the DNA TGTGCCAGCAGCTTGGAGGCAGGAATCTATGGCTACACCTTC. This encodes CASSLEAGIYGYTF.